This T cell receptor beta chain derives from a study of PD-1 blockade in classical Hodgkin lymphoma. V gave up 4 bases and J gave up 6 bases, with 13 bases separating them. Germline V lookup: CDR1 SGHVS, CDR2 FQNEAQ. The CDR3 covers 14 residues. Using immunoSEQ multiplex PCR, the repertoire was profiled, and TCRdb retains in-frame clones only, with some absent. The sample has tens of thousands of clones; 75% to 85% are singletons. Every patient had relapsed following autologous stem cell transplantation, and cohorts differed in brentuximab vedotin exposure. V and J are TRBV7-8 and TRBJ1-5; D might be TRBD1 (5 bases). The sequence came from a human donor with classical Hodgkin lymphoma. The specimen comprised peripheral blood mononuclear cells (PBMCs), sampled at baseline. In nucleotides, the CDR3 is TGTGCCAGCAGCTGGGGAAGTGGGACTCAGCCCCAGCATTTT. The encoded protein is CASSWGSGTQPQHF.